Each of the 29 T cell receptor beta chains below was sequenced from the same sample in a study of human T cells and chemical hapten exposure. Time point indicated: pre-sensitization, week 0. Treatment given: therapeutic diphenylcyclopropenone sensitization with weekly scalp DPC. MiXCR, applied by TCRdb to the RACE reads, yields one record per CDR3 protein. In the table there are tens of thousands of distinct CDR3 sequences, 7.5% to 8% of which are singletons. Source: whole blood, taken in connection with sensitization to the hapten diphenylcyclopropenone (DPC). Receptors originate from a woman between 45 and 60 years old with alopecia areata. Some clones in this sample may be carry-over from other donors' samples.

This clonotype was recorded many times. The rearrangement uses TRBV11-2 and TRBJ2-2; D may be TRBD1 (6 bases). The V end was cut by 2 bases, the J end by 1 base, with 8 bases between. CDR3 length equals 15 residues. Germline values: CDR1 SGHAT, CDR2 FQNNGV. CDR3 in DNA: TGTGCCAGCAGCTTAAACAGGGTGAACACCGGGGAGCTGTTTTTT. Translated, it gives CASSLNRVNTGELFF.

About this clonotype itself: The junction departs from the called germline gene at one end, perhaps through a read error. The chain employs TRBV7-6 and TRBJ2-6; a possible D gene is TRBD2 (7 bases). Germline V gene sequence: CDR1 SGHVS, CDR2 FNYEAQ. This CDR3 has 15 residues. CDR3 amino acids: CASSPRGRGADVLTF. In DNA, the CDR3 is TGTGCCAGCAGCCCCAGAGGCCGGGGGGCCGACGTCCTGACTTTC. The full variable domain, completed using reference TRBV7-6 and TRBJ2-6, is GAGVSQSPRYKVTKRGQDVALRCDPISGHVSLYWYRQALGQGPEFLTYFNYEAQQDKSGLPNDRFSAERPEGSISTLTIQRTEQRDSAMYRCASSPRGRGADVLTFGAGSRLTVL.

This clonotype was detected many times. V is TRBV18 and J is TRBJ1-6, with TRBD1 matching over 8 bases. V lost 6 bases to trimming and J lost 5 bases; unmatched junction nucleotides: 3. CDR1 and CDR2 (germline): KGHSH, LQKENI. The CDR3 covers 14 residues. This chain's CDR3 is CASSVTGDNSPLHF. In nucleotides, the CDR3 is TGTGCCAGCTCCGTGACAGGGGATAATTCACCCCTCCACTTT.

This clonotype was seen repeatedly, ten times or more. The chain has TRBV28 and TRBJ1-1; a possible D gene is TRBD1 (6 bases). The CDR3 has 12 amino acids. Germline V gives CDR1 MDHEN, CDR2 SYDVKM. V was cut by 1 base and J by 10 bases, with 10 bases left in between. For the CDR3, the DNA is TGTGCCAGCAGTTTATTGGCCAGGGGAGCTTTCTTT. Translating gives CASSLLARGAFF.

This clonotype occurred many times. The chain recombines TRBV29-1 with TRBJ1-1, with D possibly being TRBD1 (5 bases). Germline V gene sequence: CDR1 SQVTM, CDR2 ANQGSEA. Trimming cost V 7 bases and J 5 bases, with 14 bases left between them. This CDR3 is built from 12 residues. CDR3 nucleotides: TGCAGCGCGATCCCCGGGGCTACTGAAGCTTTCTTT. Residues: CSAIPGATEAFF.

As DNA, the CDR3 is TGTGCCAGCATTGACAGCCATCGTGAAGCTTTCTTT. Translated, it gives CASIDSHREAFF. The V gene is TRBV28, the J gene TRBJ1-1; tentative D call: TRBD1 (5 bases). Trimming shortened V by 7 bases and J by 7 bases, and 13 bases separated the two germline ends. Germline V gene sequence: CDR1 MDHEN, CDR2 SYDVKM. The CDR3 is made up of 12 amino acids. Drawing the rest from reference TRBV28 and TRBJ1-1, the complete variable domain is DVKVTQSSRYLVKRTGEKVFLECVQDMDHENMFWYRQDPGLGLRLIYFSYDVKMKEKGDIPEGYSVSREKKERFSLILESASTNQTSMYLCASIDSHREAFFGQGTRLTVV.

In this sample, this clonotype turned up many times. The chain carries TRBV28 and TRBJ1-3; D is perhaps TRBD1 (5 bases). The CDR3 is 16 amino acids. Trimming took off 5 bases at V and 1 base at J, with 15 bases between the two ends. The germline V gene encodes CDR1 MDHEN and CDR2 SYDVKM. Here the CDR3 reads CASSHAGAASGNTIYF. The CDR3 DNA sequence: TGTGCCAGCAGTCATGCCGGGGCAGCATCTGGAAACACCATATATTTT.

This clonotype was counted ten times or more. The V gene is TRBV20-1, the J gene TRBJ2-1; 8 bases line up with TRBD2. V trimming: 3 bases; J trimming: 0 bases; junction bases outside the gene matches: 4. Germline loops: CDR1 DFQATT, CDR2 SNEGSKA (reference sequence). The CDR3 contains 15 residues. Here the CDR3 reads CSARGSGSSYNEQFF. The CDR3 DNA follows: TGCAGTGCTAGGGGAAGCGGGAGCTCCTACAATGAGCAGTTCTTC.

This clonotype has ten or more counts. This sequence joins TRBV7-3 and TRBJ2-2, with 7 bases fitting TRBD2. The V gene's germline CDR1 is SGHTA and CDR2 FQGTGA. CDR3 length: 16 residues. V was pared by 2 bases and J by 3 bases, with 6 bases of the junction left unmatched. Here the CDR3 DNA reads TGTGCCAGCAGCTTATCTCCGGGAGGCTACACCGGGGAGCTGTTTTTT. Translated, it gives CASSLSPGGYTGELFF.

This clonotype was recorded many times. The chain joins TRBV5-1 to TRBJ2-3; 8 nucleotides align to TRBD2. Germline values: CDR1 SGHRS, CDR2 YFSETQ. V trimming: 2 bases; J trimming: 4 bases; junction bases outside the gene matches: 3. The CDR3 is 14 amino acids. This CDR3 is CASSFGLASDTQYF. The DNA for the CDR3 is TGCGCCAGCAGCTTCGGACTAGCATCAGATACGCAGTATTTT.

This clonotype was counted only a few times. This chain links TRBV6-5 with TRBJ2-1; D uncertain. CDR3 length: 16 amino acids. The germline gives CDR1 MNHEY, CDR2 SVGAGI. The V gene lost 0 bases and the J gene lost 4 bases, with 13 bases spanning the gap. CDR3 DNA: TGTGCCAGCAGTTACTCGACCGACAAACTTTACAATGAGCAGTTCTTC. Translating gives CASSYSTDKLYNEQFF.

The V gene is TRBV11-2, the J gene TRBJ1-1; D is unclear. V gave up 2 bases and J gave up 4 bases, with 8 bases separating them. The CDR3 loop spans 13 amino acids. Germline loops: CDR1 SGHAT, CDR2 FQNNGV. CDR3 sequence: CASSLRVITEAFF. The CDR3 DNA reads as TGTGCCAGCAGCTTAAGGGTCATCACTGAAGCTTTCTTT. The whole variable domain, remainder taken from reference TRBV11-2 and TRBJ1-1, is EAGVAQSPRYKIIEKRQSVAFWCNPISGHATLYWYQQILGQGPKLLIQFQNNGVVDDSQLPKDRFSAERLKGVDSTLKIQPAKLEDSAVYLCASSLRVITEAFFGQGTRLTVV.

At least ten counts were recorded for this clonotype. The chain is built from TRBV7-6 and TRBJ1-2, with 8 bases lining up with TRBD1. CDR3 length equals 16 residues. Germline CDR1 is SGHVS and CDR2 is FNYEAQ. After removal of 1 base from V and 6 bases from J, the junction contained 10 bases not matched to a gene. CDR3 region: CASSLGAAGGWDGYTF. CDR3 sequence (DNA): TGTGCCAGCAGCTTAGGAGCGGCAGGGGGCTGGGATGGCTACACCTTC.

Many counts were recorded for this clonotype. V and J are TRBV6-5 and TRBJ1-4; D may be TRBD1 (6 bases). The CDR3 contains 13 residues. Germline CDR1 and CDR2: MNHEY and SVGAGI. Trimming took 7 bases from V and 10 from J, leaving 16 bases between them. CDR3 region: CASNYRVGGKLFF. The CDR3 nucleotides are TGTGCCAGCAACTACAGGGTGGGTGGAAAACTGTTTTTT.

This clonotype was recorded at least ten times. CDR3 amino acids: CASSESGRELFF. The CDR3 region has the DNA TGCGCCAGCAGTGAGTCGGGCCGGGAGCTGTTTTTT. The chain recombines TRBV10-1 with TRBJ2-2; D gene uncertain. The CDR3 consists of 12 residues. V lost 0 bases, J lost 9 bases, and 5 bases lay in between. Germline CDR1 is WNHNN and CDR2 is SYGVQD (reference sequence).

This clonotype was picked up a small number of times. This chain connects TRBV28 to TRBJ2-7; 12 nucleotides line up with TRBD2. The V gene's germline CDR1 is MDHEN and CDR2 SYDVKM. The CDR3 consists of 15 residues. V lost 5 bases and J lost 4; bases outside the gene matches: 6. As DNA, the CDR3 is TGTGCCAGCAGTGGAACTAGCGGGAGGATGTACGAGCAGTACTTC. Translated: CASSGTSGRMYEQYF.

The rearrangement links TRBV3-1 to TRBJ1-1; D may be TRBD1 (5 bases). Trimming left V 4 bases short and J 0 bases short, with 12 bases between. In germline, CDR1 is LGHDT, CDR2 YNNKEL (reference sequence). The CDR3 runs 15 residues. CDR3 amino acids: CASSPGTRLNTEAFF. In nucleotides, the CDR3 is TGTGCCAGCAGCCCTGGGACCCGATTGAACACTGAAGCTTTCTTT.

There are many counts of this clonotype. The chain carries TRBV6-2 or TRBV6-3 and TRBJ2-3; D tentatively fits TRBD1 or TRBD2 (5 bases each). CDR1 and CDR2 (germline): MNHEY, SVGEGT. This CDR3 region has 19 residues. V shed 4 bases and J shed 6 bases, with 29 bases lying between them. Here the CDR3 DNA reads TGTGCCAGCAGTTCGCCATCTGGGACGGGTCGTGGGAAGGGTGATACGCAGTATTTT. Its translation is CASSSPSGTGRGKGDTQYF.

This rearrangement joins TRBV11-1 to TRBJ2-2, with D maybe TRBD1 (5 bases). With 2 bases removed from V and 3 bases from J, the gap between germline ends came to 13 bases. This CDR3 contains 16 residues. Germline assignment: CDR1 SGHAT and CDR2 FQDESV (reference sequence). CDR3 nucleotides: TGTGCCAGCAGCTTACGGACATGGTTTGACACCGGGGAGCTGTTTTTT. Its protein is CASSLRTWFDTGELFF.

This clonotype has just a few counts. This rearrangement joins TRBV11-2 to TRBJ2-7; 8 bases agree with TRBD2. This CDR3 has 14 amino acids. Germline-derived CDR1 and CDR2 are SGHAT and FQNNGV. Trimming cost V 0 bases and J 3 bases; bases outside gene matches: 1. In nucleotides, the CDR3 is TGTGCCAGCAGCTTAGATACTAGCGGCTACGAGCAGTACTTC. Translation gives CASSLDTSGYEQYF.

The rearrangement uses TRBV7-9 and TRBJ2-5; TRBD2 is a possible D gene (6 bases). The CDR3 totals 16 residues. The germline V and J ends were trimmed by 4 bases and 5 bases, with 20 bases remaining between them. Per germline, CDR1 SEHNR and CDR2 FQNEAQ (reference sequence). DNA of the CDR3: TGTGCCAGCAGCTGGAACCGCCAATTCGCGGGGGAGACCCAGTACTTC. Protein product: CASSWNRQFAGETQYF.

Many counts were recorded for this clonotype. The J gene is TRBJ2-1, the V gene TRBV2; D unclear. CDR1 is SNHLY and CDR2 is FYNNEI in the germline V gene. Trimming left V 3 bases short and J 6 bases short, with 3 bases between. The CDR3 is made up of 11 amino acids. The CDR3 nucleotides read TGTGCCAGCAGTGACGCCAATGAGCAGTTCTTC. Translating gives CASSDANEQFF.

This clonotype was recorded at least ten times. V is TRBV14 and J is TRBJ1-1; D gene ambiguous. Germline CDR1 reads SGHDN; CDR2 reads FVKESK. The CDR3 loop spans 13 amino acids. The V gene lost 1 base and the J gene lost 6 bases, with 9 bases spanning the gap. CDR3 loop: CASSQVFGAEAFF. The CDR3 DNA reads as TGTGCCAGCAGCCAAGTCTTTGGTGCTGAAGCTTTCTTT.

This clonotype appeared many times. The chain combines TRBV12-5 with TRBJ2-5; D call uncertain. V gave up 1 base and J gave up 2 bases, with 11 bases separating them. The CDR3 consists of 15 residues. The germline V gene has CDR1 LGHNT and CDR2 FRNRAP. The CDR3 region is CASGLGSLRQETQYF. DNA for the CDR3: TGTGCTAGTGGTTTGGGATCCCTAAGGCAAGAGACCCAGTACTTC.

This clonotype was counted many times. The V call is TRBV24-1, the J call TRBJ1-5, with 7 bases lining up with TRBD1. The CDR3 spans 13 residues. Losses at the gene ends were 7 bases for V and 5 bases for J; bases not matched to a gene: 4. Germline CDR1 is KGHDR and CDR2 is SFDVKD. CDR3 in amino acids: CATRGTADQPQHF. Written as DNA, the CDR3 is TGTGCCACCAGGGGGACAGCAGATCAGCCCCAGCATTTT.

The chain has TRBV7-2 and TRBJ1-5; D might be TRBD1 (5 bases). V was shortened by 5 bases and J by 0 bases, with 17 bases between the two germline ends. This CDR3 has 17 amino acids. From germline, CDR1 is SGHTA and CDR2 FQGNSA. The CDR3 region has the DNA TGTGCCAGCAGCCAGAGCCCGGGACCGGTTAGCAATCAGCCCCAGCATTTT. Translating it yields CASSQSPGPVSNQPQHF.

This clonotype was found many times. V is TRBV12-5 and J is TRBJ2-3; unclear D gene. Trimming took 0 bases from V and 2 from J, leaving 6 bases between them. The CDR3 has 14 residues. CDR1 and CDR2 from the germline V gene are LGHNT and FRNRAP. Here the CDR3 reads CASGLVLSTDTQYF. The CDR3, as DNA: TGTGCTAGTGGTTTGGTACTCTCCACAGATACGCAGTATTTT.

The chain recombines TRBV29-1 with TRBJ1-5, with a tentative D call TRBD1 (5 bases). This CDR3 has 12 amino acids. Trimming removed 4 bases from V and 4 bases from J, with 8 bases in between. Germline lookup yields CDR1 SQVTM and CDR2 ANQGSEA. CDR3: CSVGAGNQPQHF. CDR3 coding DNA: TGCAGCGTTGGGGCAGGGAATCAGCCCCAGCATTTT.

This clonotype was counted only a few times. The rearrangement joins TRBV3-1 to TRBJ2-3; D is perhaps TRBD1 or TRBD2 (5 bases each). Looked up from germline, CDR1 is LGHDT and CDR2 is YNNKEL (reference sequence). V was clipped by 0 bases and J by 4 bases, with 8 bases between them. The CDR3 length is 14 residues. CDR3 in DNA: TGTGCCAGCAGCCAAGAGGGGGAAGCAGATACGCAGTATTTT. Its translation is CASSQEGEADTQYF.